These 21 T cell receptor beta chains were all obtained from the same sample, sequenced in a study of blood T cell repertoires in COVID-19. Profiling relied on immunoSEQ multiplex PCR, and the TCRdb table lists in-frame clones only, not all of them. The table lists 190,000 or so clones, 85% of them singletons. The sequencing sample was made of peripheral blood. All receptors derive from a man between 60 and 75 years old with COVID-19, enrolled during active disease.

The V and J genes are TRBV6-2 or TRBV6-3 and TRBJ1-4; D not certain. Germline V gives CDR1 MNHEY, CDR2 SVGEGT. CDR3 length: 13 amino acids. The V end was cut by 6 bases, the J end by 7 bases, with 12 bases between. CDR3 sequence (DNA): TGTGCCAGCAGCCTACGGGTCAGTGAAAAACTGTTTTTT. Protein sequence: CASSLRVSEKLFF.

This clone was recorded a few times. The chain carries TRBV13 and TRBJ2-2; 7 nucleotides match TRBD1. CDR1 is PRHDT and CDR2 is FYEKMQ in the germline V gene (reference sequence). V shed 4 bases, J shed 9 bases, and the junction held 8 bases outside the gene matches. CDR3 length: 14 residues. CDR3 loop: CASSSTQGVRELFF. CDR3 sequence (DNA): TGTGCCAGCAGCTCCACCCAGGGGGTAAGGGAGCTGTTTTTT. Looking up the rest from reference TRBV13 and TRBJ2-2 gives the full variable domain: AAGVIQSPRHLIKEKRETATLKCYPIPRHDTVYWYQQGPGQDPQFLISFYEKMQSDKGSIPDRFSAQQFSDYHSELNMSSLELGDSALYFCASSSTQGVRELFFGEGSRLTVL.

The chain employs TRBV5-4 and TRBJ2-5; 11 nucleotides align to TRBD1. The germline V gene encodes CDR1 SGHNT and CDR2 YYREEE (reference sequence). The J segment lost 7 bases and the V segment lost 4 bases, leaving 6 bases of the junction unmatched. There are 14 residues in the CDR3. In nucleotides, the CDR3 is TGTGCCAGCAGCGTAGGACAGGGGGCAACGACCCAGTACTTC. Its translation is CASSVGQGATTQYF.

The chain has TRBV7-2 and TRBJ2-4, with no clear D. This CDR3 is 12 amino acids long. Germline V gene data show CDR1 as SGHTA and CDR2 as FQGNSA. The V gene lost 3 bases and the J gene lost 6 bases, with 6 bases spanning the gap. The CDR3 DNA sequence: TGTGCCAGCAGCTTGTTCGGAAACATTCAGTACTTC. It specifies CASSLFGNIQYF.

V and J are TRBV6-5 and TRBJ1-1; possible D gene TRBD1, 6 bases. Trimming left V 5 bases short and J 6 bases short, with 16 bases between. CDR1 MNHEY and CDR2 SVGAGI come from the germline V gene. The CDR3 length is 14 residues. The CDR3 nucleotides read TGTGCCAGCAGTAGGACAGTATTGTTGGCTGAAGCTTTCTTT. Its protein is CASSRTVLLAEAFF.

V gene TRBV10-1 combines with J gene TRBJ1-2, with D possibly matching TRBD1 (5 bases). CDR3 length: 15 residues. V shed 6 bases and J shed 5 bases, with 19 bases lying between them. Germline assignment: CDR1 WNHNN and CDR2 SYGVQD (reference sequence). The CDR3 sequence: CASSQGSGDPYGYTF. CDR3 coding DNA: TGCGCCAGCAGCCAGGGTTCAGGTGACCCTTATGGCTACACCTTC.

This clone was observed once. This chain uses TRBV30 with TRBJ1-2; maybe TRBD1 (5 bases). CDR1 GTSNPN and CDR2 SVGIG come from the germline V gene (reference sequence). Trimming took off 0 bases at V and 4 bases at J, with 9 bases between the two ends. CDR3 size: 13 residues. The CDR3 coding sequence is TGTGCCTGGAGTGTTGACAGATTCTATGGCTACACCTTC. This translates into CAWSVDRFYGYTF.

This clone was observed once. The V call is TRBV10-3, the J call TRBJ1-2; 7 bases agree with TRBD1. Germline V lookup: CDR1 ENHRY, CDR2 SYGVKD. The CDR3 contains 15 residues. J was trimmed by 8 bases and V by 3 bases; bases with no gene match: 12. The CDR3 DNA is TGTGCCATCAGTGACCCCTTACAGGGGCGAGGAGGCTACACCTTC. Its protein product is CAISDPLQGRGGYTF.

This chain uses TRBV6-2 or TRBV6-3 with TRBJ2-7, with 12 positions matching TRBD1. This CDR3 spans 16 amino acids. CDR1 and CDR2 from the germline V gene are MNHEY and SVGEGT. Trimming cost V 5 bases and J 5 bases; bases outside gene matches: 10. This chain's CDR3 is CASSNYFGTGGDEQYF. CDR3 sequence (DNA): TGTGCCAGCAGTAATTATTTCGGGACAGGGGGCGACGAGCAGTACTTC.

The V and J genes are TRBV4-2 and TRBJ2-1, with TRBD2 matching over 10 bases. The CDR3 extends over 17 amino acids. V lost 2 bases, J lost 5 bases, and 9 bases stayed unmatched. Germline values: CDR1 LGHNA, CDR2 YNFKEQ. The CDR3 nucleotides read TGTGCCAGCAGCCAAACGTCGGGCCTAGCGGGAGACAATGAGCAGTTCTTC. It yields the protein CASSQTSGLAGDNEQFF.

The chain recombines TRBV2 with TRBJ2-2; 9 nucleotides agree with TRBD1. The CDR3 is made up of 15 amino acids. Trimming at V came to 6 bases and at J to 7 bases, leaving 9 bases not matched to a gene. The germline V gene encodes CDR1 SNHLY and CDR2 FYNNEI. CDR3: CASRGGTGYGGELFF. The CDR3 bases are TGTGCCAGCAGGGGGGGGACAGGGTACGGCGGGGAGCTGTTTTTT. Complete variable domain (other parts from reference TRBV2 and TRBJ2-2): EPEVTQTPSHQVTQMGQEVILRCVPISNHLYFYWYRQILGQKVEFLVSFYNNEISEKSEIFDDQFSVERPDGSNFTLKIRSTKLEDSAMYFCASRGGTGYGGELFFGEGSRLTVL.

This sequence joins TRBV19 and TRBJ2-5; 9 nucleotides match TRBD1. The J segment lost 2 bases and the V segment lost 4 bases, leaving 8 bases of the junction unmatched. Germline CDR1 is LNHDA and CDR2 is SQIVND (reference sequence). This CDR3 is built from 16 residues. The chain's CDR3 is CASSNPSGQGQETQYF. In DNA form, the CDR3 reads TGTGCCAGTAGTAACCCATCGGGACAGGGACAAGAGACCCAGTACTTC.

The rearrangement links TRBV5-5 to TRBJ1-3; no clear D. Trimming cost V 0 bases and J 0 bases, with 10 bases left between them. The V gene's germline CDR1 is SGHKS and CDR2 YYEKEE (reference sequence). This CDR3 has 16 amino acids. CDR3 sequence: CASSLESGFSGNTIYF. CDR3 nucleotide sequence: TGTGCCAGCAGCTTGGAATCCGGGTTCTCTGGAAACACCATATATTTT. Full variable domain (remainder filled in from reference TRBV5-5 and TRBJ1-3): DAGVTQSPTHLIKTRGQQVTLRCSPISGHKSVSWYQQVLGQGPQFIFQYYEKEERGRGNFPDRFSARQFPNYSSELNVNALLLGDSALYLCASSLESGFSGNTIYFGEGSWLTVV.

The V call is TRBV7-8, the J call TRBJ2-5; 10 nucleotides match TRBD1. This CDR3 comprises 16 residues. V dropped 5 bases and J dropped 3; count of bases not matched to a gene: 9. Germline CDR1 and CDR2: SGHVS and FQNEAQ. CDR3 DNA: TGTGCCAGCAGCGCCCAGCCGGGACAGGGGAAAGAGACCCAGTACTTC. This encodes CASSAQPGQGKETQYF.

The chain links TRBV12-3 or TRBV12-4 to TRBJ1-2, with D uncertain. V lost 5 bases, J lost 4 bases, and 8 bases lay in between. The CDR3 totals 12 residues. CDR3 in DNA: TGTGCCAGCAGTCGGGGATTCTATGGCTACACCTTC. Its protein is CASSRGFYGYTF.

This chain connects TRBV19 to TRBJ2-1; D is possibly TRBD2 (6 bases). CDR3 length: 14 residues. V gave up 6 bases and J gave up 9 bases, with 18 bases separating them. CDR1 and CDR2 from the germline V gene are LNHDA and SQIVND (reference sequence). The CDR3 bases are TGTGCCAGTAGACCCGGGACTGGGGCGATTGAGCAGTTCTTC. This encodes CASRPGTGAIEQFF.

This clone has only one observation. The rearrangement uses TRBV11-2 and TRBJ1-1, with D possibly matching TRBD1 (5 bases). Trimming took off 1 base at V and 3 bases at J, with 9 bases between the two ends. Germline CDR1 SGHAT, CDR2 FQNNGV. The CDR3 is 14 residues long. The CDR3 region has the DNA TGTGCCAGCAGCTTAGGTCTAGGGGACACTGAAGCTTTCTTT. It encodes CASSLGLGDTEAFF. Full variable domain (remainder filled in from reference TRBV11-2 and TRBJ1-1): EAGVAQSPRYKIIEKRQSVAFWCNPISGHATLYWYQQILGQGPKLLIQFQNNGVVDDSQLPKDRFSAERLKGVDSTLKIQPAKLEDSAVYLCASSLGLGDTEAFFGQGTRLTVV.

V and J are TRBV6-2 or TRBV6-3 and TRBJ2-7; D remains ambiguous. The CDR3 runs to 14 residues. V shed 1 base and J shed 0 bases, with 7 bases lying between them. From germline, CDR1 is MNHEY and CDR2 SVGEGT. The CDR3 DNA reads TGTGCCAGCAGTTACTATTCAGACTCCTACGAGCAGTACTTC. It yields the protein CASSYYSDSYEQYF.

Only a few counts were recorded for this clone. The chain couples TRBV2 to TRBJ1-4; D is perhaps TRBD1 (6 bases). This CDR3 comprises 15 residues. Trimming took off 11 bases at V and 6 bases at J, with 22 bases between the two ends. CDR1 is SNHLY, CDR2 FYNNEI, per germline. CDR3 in amino acids: CADRQDRSPYEKLFF. The DNA of the CDR3 is TGTGCCGACAGACAGGACCGCTCTCCTTATGAAAAACTGTTTTTT. The entire variable domain, with the rest obtained from reference TRBV2 and TRBJ1-4, is as follows: EPEVTQTPSHQVTQMGQEVILRCVPISNHLYFYWYRQILGQKVEFLVSFYNNEISEKSEIFDDQFSVERPDGSNFTLKIRSTKLEDSAMYFCADRQDRSPYEKLFFGSGTQLSVL.

This clone appeared a few times. V is TRBV30 and J is TRBJ1-2; 8 nucleotides line up with TRBD1. CDR1 and CDR2 (germline): GTSNPN, SVGIG (reference sequence). The length of the CDR3 is 12 residues. CDR3 nucleotide sequence: TGTGCGAGGGACAGGAGGAACTATGGCTACACCTTC. Its translation is CARDRRNYGYTF.

The chain joins TRBV4-1 to TRBJ1-2, with 7 bases lining up with TRBD1. The CDR3 is 20 residues long. Looked up from germline, CDR1 is MGHRA and CDR2 is YSYEKL. After removal of 3 bases from V and 0 bases from J, the junction contained 19 bases not matched to a gene. CDR3 nucleotides: TGCGCCAGCAGCCAGGCCAAACGGGGACAGACGAACAAAGCTAACTATGGCTACACCTTC. This translates into CASSQAKRGQTNKANYGYTF.